This T cell receptor beta chain was sequenced for a study of CD8+CD57+ T cells in acquired aplastic anemia. Background on the study: The study obtained an average of 3.2 ug of DNA from sorted CD4+ and CD8+ cells.

This clonotype was observed a few times. Its specificity is not known. CDR3 and TCR beta VDJ profiling relied on genomic DNA as the template. TCRdb reprocessed the reads via MiXCR and lists one record per CDR3 protein. In the table there are 98,000 or so distinct CDR3 sequences, roughly 50% of which are singletons. Regarding the study as a whole: Between the patient and control groups, CD8+ Simpson's diversity did not differ significantly.

The sample taken for sequencing was sorted CD4+, CD8+, or CD8+CD57+ T cells (not recorded which) from PBMCs. The TCR comes from a human donor in good health, serving as a control.

CDR3 in amino acids: CASSYREGDTEAFF. In nucleotides, the CDR3 is TGTGCCAGCAGTTACAGGGAGGGGGACACTGAAGCTTTCTTT. This chain joins TRBV6-5 and TRBJ1-1, with D possibly being TRBD1 (6 bases). Trimming removed 2 bases at V and 3 bases at J, with 10 bases between. This CDR3 comprises 14 residues. Germline CDR1 and CDR2: MNHEY and SVGAGI.